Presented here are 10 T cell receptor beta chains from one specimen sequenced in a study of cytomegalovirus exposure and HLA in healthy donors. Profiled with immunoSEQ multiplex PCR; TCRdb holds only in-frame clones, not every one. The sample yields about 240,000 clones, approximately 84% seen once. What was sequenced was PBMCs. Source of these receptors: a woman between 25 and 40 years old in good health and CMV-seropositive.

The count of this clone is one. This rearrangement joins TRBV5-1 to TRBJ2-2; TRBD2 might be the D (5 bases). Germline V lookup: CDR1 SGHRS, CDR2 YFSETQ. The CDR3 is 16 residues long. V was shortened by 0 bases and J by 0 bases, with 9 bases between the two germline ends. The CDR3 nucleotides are TGCGCCAGCAGCTTGGGGACGGGGACGAACACCGGGGAGCTGTTTTTT. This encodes CASSLGTGTNTGELFF.

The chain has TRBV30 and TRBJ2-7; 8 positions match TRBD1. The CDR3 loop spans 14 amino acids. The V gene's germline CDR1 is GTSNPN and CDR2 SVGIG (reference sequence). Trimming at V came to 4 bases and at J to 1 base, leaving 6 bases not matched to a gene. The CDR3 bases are TGTGCCTGGACTACAGGGGGTCTTTCCTACGAGCAGTACTTC. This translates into CAWTTGGLSYEQYF.

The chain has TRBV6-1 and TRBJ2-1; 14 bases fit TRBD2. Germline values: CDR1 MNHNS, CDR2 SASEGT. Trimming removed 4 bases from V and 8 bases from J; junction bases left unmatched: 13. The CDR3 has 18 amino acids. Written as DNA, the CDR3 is TGTGCCAGCAGTGGTCTCTCCGGGACTAGCGGGAGAGGCTATGAGCAGTTCTTC. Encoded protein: CASSGLSGTSGRGYEQFF.

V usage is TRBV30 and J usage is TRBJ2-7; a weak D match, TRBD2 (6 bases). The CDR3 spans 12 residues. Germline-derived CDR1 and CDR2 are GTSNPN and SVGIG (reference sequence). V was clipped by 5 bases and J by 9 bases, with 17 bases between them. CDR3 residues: CAWSGWAGLQYF. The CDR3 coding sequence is TGTGCCTGGTCCGGGTGGGCGGGGCTGCAGTACTTC.

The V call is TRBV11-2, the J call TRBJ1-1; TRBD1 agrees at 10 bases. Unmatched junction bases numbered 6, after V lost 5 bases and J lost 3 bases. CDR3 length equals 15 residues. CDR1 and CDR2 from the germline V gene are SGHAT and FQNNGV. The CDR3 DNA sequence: TGTGCCAGCAGCACCAAGGGACAGGGGTACACTGAAGCTTTCTTT. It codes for CASSTKGQGYTEAFF.

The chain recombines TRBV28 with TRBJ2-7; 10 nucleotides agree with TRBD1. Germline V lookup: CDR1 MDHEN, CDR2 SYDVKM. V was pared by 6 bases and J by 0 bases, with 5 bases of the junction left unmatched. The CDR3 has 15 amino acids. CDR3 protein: CASRGRDRGSYEQYF. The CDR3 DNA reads TGTGCCAGCAGGGGCCGGGACAGGGGCTCCTACGAGCAGTACTTC.

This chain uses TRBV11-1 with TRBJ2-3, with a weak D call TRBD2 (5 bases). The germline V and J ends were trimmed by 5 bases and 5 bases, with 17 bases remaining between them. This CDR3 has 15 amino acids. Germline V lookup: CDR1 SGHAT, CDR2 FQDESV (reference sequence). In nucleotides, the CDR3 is TGTGCCAGCAGCCTCTCTGGTAGGAGCGGAGATACGCAGTATTTT. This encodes CASSLSGRSGDTQYF.

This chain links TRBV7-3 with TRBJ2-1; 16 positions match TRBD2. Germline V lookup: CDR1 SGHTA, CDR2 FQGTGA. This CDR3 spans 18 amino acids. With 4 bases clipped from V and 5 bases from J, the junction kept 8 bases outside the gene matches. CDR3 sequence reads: CASSSYPGLAGGDNEQFF. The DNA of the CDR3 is TGTGCCAGCAGCTCCTACCCGGGACTAGCGGGAGGGGACAATGAGCAGTTCTTC.

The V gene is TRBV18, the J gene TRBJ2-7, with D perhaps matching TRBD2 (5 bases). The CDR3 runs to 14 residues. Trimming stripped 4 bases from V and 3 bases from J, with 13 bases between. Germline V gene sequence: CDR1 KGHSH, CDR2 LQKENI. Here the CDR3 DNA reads TGTGCCAGCTCACTCCGGGGTGAATTCTACGAGCAGTACTTC. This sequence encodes CASSLRGEFYEQYF.

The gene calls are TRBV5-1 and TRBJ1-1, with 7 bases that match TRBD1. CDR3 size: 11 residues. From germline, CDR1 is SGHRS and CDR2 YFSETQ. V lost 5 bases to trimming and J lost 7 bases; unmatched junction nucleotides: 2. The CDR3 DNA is TGCGCCAGCAGTGGGGACAGTGAAGCTTTCTTT. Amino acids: CASSGDSEAFF.